This T cell receptor (beta chain) came from a study of blood T cells in healthy people across ages. The study, taken as a whole, reports: Higher diversity and more naive CD4+ cells were features of long-lived donors, compared to aged donors.

Points on this clonotype: Its antigen is unknown.

Next came a second PCR, run for about 7 to 12 cycles, which used a sample-barcoded 5' primer along with a J-beta primer mix. TCRdb redid the calling of the 5' RACE reads with MiXCR, one entry per CDR3 protein. The sample records about 800,000 distinct CDR3 sequences, 20% to 25% being singletons. Germline V gene sequence: CDR1 SGDLS, CDR2 YYNGEE. The germline V and J ends were trimmed by 2 bases and 3 bases, with 13 bases remaining between them. The CDR3 has 15 amino acids. This sample was also put to use in a study of T cells of mothers and their children. From that report: The people who donated were a few healthy Caucasian mothers and their six children. All RNA that had been extracted was used for cDNA synthesis at approximately 1.5 ug per 15 ul. With unrelated pairs as the comparison, related mother-child pairs had a slightly higher overlap that was not significant.

The chain employs TRBV9 and TRBJ2-3, with D tentatively TRBD1 (6 bases). The sequencing input was blood. The source is a boy aged 10-17 years in good health. The DNA for the CDR3 is TGTGCCAGCAGCGTTACAGGGTTCCCAACAGATACGCAGTATTTT. Protein: CASSVTGFPTDTQYF.